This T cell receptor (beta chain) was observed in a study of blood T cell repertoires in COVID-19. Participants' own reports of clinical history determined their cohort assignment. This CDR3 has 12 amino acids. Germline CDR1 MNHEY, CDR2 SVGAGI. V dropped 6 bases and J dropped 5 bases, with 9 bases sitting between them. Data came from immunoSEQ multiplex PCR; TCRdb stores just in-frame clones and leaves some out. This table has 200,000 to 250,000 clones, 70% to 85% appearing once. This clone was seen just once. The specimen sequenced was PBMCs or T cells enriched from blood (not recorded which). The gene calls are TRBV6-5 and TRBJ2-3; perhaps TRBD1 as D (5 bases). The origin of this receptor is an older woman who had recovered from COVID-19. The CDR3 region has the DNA TGTGCCAGCAGGAGAACAGGAGATACGCAGTATTTT. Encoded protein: CASRRTGDTQYF.